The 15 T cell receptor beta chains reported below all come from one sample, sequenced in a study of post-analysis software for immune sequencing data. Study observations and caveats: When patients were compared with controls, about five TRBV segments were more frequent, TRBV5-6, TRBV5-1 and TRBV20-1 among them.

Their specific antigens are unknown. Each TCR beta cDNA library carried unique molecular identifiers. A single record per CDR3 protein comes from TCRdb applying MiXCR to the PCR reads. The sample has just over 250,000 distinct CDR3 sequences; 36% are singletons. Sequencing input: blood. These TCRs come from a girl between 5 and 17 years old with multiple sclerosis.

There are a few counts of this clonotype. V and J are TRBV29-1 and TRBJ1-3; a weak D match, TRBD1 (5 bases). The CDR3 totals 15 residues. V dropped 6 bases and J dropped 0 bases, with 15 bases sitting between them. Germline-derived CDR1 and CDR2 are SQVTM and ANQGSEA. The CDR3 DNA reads TGCAGCGTCGTCGGGGGGGAAAACTCTGGAAACACCATATATTTT. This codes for CSVVGGENSGNTIYF.

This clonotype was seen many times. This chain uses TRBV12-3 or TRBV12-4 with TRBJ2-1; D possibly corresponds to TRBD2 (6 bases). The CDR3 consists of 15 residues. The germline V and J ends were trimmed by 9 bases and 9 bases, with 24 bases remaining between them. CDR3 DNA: TGTGCCAGTGGCCAGGCCAGGGAGGAGTTGGGTGAGCAGTTCTTC. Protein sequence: CASGQAREELGEQFF.

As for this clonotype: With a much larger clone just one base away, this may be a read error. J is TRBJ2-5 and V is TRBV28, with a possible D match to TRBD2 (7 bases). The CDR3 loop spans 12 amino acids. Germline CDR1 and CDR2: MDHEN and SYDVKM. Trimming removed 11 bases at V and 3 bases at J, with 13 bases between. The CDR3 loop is CAVRGAEETQYF. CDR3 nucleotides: TGTGCCGTACGGGGGGCAGAAGAGACCCAGTACTTC.

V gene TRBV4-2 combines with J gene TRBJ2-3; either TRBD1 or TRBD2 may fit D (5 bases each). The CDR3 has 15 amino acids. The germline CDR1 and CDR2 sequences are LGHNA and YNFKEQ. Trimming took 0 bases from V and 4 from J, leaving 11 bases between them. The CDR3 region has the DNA TGTGCCAGCAGCCAAGATGTTGGGGGAGCAGATACGCAGTATTTT. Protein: CASSQDVGGADTQYF.

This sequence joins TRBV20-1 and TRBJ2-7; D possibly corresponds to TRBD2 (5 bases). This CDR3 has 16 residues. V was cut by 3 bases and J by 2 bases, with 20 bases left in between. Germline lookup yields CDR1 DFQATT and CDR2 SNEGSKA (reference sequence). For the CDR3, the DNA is TGCAGTGCTAGCCCCCTGCTACTAGTTCTGACCTACGAGCAGTACTTC. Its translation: CSASPLLLVLTYEQYF.

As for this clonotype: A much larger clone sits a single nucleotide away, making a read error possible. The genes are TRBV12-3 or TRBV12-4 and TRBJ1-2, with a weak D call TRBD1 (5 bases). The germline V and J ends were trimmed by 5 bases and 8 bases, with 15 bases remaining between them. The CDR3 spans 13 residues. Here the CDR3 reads CASSPRGQGGYTF. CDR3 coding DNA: TGTGCCAGCAGTCCTCGAGGACAAGGGGGCTACACCTTC.

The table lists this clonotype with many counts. CDR3: CASSTNWGYTF. Here the CDR3 DNA reads TGTGCCAGCAGTACCAATTGGGGCTACACCTTC. The chain has TRBV25-1 and TRBJ1-2, with D uncertain. The CDR3 sequence is 11 residues long. V lost 5 bases and J 8 bases, leaving 9 bases between the germline ends. Germline V lookup: CDR1 MGHDK, CDR2 SYGVNS.

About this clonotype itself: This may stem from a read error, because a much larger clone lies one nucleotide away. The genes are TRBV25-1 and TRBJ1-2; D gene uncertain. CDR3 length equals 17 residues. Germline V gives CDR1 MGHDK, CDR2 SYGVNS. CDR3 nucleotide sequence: TGTGCCAGCAGTGATCCCTTCGCGGCTGCTACTAACTATGGCTGCACCTTC. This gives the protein CASSDPFAAATNYGCTF.

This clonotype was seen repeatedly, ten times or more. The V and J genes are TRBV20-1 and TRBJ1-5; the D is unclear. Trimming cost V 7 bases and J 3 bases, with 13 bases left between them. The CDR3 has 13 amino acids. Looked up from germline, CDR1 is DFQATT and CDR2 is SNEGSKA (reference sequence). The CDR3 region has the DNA TGCAGTGGGGTGGAATGGGACAATCAGCCCCAGCATTTT. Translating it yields CSGVEWDNQPQHF.

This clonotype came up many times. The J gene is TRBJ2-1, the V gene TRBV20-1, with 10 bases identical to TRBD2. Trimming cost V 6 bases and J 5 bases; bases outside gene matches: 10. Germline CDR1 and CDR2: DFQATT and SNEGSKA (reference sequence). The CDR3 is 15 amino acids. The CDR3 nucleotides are TGCAGTGCGGGGATAGCGGGGGGACACGACAATGAGCAGTTCTTC. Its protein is CSAGIAGGHDNEQFF.

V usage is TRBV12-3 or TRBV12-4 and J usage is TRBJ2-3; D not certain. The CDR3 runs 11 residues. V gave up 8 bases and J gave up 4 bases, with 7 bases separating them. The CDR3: CASGLADTQYF. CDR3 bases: TGTGCCAGCGGGCTCGCAGATACGCAGTATTTT.

CDR3 sequence (DNA): TGTGCCAGCAGCTTAGGGACCTACGAGCAGTACTTC. This encodes CASSLGTYEQYF. V and J are TRBV7-9 and TRBJ2-7; D ambiguous. Between the trimmed V and J ends, which lost 1 base and 2 bases, there was a span of 3 bases. CDR3 size: 12 residues. The germline CDR1 and CDR2 sequences are SEHNR and FQNEAQ (reference sequence). The full variable domain, with the rest looked up from reference TRBV7-9 and TRBJ2-7, is DTGVSQNPRHKITKRGQNVTFRCDPISEHNRLYWYRQTLGQGPEFLTYFQNEAQLEKSRLLSDRFSAERPKGSFSTLEIQRTEQGDSAMYLCASSLGTYEQYFGPGTRLTVT.

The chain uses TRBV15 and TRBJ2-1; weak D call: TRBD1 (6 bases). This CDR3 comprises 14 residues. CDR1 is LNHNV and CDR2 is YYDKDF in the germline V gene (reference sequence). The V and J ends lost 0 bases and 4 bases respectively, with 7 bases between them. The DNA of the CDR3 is TGTGCCACCAGCAGAGAAAGGGGGTACAATGAGCAGTTCTTC. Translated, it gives CATSRERGYNEQFF.

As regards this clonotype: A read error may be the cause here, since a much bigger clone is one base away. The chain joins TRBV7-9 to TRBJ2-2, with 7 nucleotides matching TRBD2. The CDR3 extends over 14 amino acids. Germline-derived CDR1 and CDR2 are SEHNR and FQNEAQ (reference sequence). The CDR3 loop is CAGSRDYNTGELFF. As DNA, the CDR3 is TGTGCCGGCAGTCGGGACTACAACACCGGGGAGCTGTTTTTT.

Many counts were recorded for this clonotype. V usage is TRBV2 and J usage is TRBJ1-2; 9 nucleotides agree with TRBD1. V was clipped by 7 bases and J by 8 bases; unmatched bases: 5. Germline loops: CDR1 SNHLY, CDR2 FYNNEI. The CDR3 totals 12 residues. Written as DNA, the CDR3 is TGTGCCAGCACCGACGGGACAGGGGGCTACACCTTC. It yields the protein CASTDGTGGYTF.